The rows below give T cell receptor beta chains drawn from one sample of a study of blood T cell repertoires in COVID-19. Libraries were prepared by immunoSEQ multiplex PCR; TCRdb keeps only in-frame clonotypes and omits some of them. The repertoire has roughly 330,000 clones, about 87% of them found once; the top ten carry 5.3%. Sequenced sample: PBMCs or T cells enriched from blood (not recorded which). Source of these receptors: a woman aged 25 to 39 who had recovered from COVID-19. The conserved cysteine and the conserved F or W are not part of the CDR3 here. The order of the fields is V gene, J gene, CDR3 protein.

V: TRBV5-1; J: TRBJ2-3; CDR3: ASSSTGGLSDTQY
V: TRBV27; J: TRBJ2-4; CDR3: ASSLSWGVENIQY
V: TRBV2; J: TRBJ1-2; CDR3: ASSAGLGYGYT
V: TRBV5-6; J: TRBJ1-2; CDR3: ASSFRRTGLGYT
V: TRBV6-5; J: TRBJ1-2; CDR3: ASSRQGTLYGYT
V: TRBV4-2; J: TRBJ2-2; CDR3: ASSSTGGSNTGELF
V: TRBV3-1/TRBV3-2; J: TRBJ2-1; CDR3: ASSLGGQGSYNEQF
V: TRBV7-2; J: TRBJ2-3; CDR3: ASSLASVTDTQY
V: TRBV25-1; J: TRBJ1-2; CDR3: ASSPPPGQGNYGYT
V: TRBV28; J: TRBJ2-5; CDR3: ASSLERTGETQY
V: TRBV7-9; J: TRBJ1-2; CDR3: ASSLVGQGSGYT
V: TRBV7-6; J: TRBJ1-6; CDR3: ASSPNRDRGSPLH
V: TRBV7-3; J: TRBJ1-6; CDR3: ASSLEGNSPLH
V: TRBV5-1; J: TRBJ1-1; CDR3: ASRRTLADEAF
V: TRBV5-1; J: TRBJ1-5; CDR3: ASSFTGPDQPQH